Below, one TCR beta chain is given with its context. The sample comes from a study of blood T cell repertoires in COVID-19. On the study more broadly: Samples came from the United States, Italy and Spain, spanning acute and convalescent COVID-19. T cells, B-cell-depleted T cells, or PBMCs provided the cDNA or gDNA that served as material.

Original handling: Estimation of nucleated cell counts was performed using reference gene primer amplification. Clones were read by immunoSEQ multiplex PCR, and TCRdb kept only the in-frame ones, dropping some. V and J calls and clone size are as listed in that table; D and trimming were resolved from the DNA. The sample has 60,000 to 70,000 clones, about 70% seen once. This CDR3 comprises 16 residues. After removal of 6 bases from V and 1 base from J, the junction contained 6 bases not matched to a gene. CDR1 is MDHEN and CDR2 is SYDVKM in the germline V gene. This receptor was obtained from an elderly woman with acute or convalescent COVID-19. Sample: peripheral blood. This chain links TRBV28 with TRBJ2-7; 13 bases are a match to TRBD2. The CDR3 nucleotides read TGTGCCAGCAGAGTACTAGCGGGAGGGGTTTCCTACGAGCAGTACTTC. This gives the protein CASRVLAGGVSYEQYF. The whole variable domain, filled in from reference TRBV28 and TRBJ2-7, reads DVKVTQSSRYLVKRTGEKVFLECVQDMDHENMFWYRQDPGLGLRLIYFSYDVKMKEKGDIPEGYSVSREKKERFSLILESASTNQTSMYLCASRVLAGGVSYEQYFGPGTRLTVT.